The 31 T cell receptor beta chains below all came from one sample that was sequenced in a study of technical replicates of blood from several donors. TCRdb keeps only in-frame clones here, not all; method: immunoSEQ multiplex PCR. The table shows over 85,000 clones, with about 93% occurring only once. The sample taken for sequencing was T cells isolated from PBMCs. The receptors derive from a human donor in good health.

The CDR3 nucleotides are TGCGCGGGCGGACAGGGGGCAGGTTGTAACTATGGCTACACCTTC. Protein sequence: CAGGQGAGCNYGYTF. This chain joins TRBV23-1 and TRBJ1-2, with 11 bases that match TRBD1. TRBV23-1 is designated an ORF whose function remains uncertain. This CDR3 spans 15 amino acids.

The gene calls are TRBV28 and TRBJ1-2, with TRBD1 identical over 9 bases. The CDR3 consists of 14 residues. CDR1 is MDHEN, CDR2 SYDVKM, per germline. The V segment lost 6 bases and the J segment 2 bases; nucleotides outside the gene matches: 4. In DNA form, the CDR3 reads TGTGCCAGCAGCTTAGGGACAGGGAACTATGGCTACACCTTC. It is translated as CASSLGTGNYGYTF.

The DNA of the CDR3 is TGTGCCAGTAGTATGTGGGGGCCGACGAACACTGAAGCTTTCTTT. This codes for CASSMWGPTNTEAFF. The chain is built from TRBV19 and TRBJ1-1, with D tentatively TRBD1 (6 bases). The CDR3 covers 15 residues. With 3 bases removed from V and 1 base from J, the gap between germline ends came to 12 bases. Looked up from germline, CDR1 is LNHDA and CDR2 is SQIVND (reference sequence).

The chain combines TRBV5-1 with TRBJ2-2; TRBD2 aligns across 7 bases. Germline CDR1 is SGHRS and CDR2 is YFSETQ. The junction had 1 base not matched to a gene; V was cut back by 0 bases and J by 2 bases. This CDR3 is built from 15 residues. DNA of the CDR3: TGCGCCAGCAGCTTGGGGGACTACAACACCGGGGAGCTGTTTTTT. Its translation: CASSLGDYNTGELFF.

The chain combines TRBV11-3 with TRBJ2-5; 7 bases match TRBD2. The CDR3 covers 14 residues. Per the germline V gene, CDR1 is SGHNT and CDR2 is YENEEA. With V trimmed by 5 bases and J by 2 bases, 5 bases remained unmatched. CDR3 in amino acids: CASSLGTNQETQYF. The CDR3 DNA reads TGTGCCAGCAGCCTTGGGACTAATCAAGAGACCCAGTACTTC. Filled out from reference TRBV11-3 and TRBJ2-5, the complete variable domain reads EAGVVQSPRYKIIEKKQPVAFWCNPISGHNTLYWYLQNLGQGPELLIRYENEEAVDDSQLPKDRFSAERLKGVDSTLKIQPAELGDSAVYLCASSLGTNQETQYFGPGTRLLVL.

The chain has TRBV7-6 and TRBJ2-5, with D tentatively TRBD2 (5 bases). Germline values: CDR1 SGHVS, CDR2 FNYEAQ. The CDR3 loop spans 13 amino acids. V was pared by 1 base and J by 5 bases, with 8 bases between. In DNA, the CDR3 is TGTGCCAGCAGCTTAGGGCCGGGGGAGACCCAGTACTTC. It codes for CASSLGPGETQYF.

CDR3 DNA: TGTGCCAGCAGGGAGAGGACAACGAACACTGAAGCTTTCTTT. It translates to CASRERTTNTEAFF. The chain links TRBV28 to TRBJ1-1, with a weak D call TRBD1 (5 bases). Trimming pared 6 bases from V and 1 base from J, leaving 12 bases between. The CDR3 totals 14 residues. Looked up from germline, CDR1 is MDHEN and CDR2 is SYDVKM.

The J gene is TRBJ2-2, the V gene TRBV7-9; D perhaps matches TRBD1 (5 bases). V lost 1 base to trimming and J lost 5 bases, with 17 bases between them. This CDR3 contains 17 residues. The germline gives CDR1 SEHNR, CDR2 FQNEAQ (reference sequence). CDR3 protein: CASSLGAPTARTGELFF. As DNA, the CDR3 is TGTGCCAGCAGCTTAGGGGCCCCGACAGCTCGGACCGGGGAGCTGTTTTTT.

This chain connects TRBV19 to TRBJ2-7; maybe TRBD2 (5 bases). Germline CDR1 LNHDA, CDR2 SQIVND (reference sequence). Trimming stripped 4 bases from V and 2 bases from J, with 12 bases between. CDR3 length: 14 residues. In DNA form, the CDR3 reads TGTGCCAGTAGTACCGGACTTAACGCCTACGAGCAGTACTTC. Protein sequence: CASSTGLNAYEQYF.

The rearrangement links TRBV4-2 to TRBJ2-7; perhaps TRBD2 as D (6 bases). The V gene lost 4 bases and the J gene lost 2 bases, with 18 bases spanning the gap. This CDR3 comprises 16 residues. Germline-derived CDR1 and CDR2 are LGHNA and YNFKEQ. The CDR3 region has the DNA TGTGCCAGCAGCCTCCAGGGAGGCGGGATCCCCTACGAGCAGTACTTC. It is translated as CASSLQGGGIPYEQYF.

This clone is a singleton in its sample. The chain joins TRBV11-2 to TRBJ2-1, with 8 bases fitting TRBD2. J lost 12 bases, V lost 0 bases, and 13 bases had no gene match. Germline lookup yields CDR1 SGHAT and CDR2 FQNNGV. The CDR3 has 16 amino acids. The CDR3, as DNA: TGTGCCAGCAGCTTAGATCCGACTAGCGCGGCCACAGGGCAGTTCTTC. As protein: CASSLDPTSAATGQFF.

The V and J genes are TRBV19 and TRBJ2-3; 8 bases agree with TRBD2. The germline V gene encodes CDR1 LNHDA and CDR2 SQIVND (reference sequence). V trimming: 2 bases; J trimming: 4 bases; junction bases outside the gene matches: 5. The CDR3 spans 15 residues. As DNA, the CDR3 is TGTGCCAGTAGTATACGGGGGGGCATTGCAGATACGCAGTATTTT. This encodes CASSIRGGIADTQYF.

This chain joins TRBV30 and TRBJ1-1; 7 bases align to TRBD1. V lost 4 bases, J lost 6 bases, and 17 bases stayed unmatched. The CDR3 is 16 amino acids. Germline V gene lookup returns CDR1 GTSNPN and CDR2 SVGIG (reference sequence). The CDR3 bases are TGTGCCTGGATCAGCCGATTACAGGGGATGTCTCCTGAAGCTTTCTTT. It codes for CAWISRLQGMSPEAFF.

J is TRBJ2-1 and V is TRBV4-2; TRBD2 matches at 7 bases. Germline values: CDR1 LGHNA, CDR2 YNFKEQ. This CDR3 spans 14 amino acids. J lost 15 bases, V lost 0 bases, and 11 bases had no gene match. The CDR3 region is CASSQEGDGTTAFF. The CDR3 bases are TGTGCCAGCAGCCAAGAGGGGGACGGGACTACAGCGTTCTTC.

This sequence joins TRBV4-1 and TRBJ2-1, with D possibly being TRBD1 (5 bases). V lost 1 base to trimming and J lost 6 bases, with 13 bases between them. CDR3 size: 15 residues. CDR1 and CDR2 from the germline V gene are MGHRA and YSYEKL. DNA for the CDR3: TGCGCCAGCAGCCAAGGATGGACACCCCTCAATGAGCAGTTCTTC. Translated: CASSQGWTPLNEQFF.

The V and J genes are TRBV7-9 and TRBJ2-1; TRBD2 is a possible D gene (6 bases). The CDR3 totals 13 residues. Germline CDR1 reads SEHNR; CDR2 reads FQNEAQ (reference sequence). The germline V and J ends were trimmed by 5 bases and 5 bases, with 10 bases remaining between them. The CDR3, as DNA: TGTGCCAGCAGCCCGGCGGGGCACAATGAGCAGTTCTTC. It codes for CASSPAGHNEQFF.

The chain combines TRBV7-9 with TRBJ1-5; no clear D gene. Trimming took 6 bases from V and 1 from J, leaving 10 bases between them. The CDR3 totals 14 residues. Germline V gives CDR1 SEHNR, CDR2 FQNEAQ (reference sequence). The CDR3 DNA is TGTGCCAGCAGTTTGGCGGGGAGCAATCAGCCCCAGCATTTT. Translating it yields CASSLAGSNQPQHF. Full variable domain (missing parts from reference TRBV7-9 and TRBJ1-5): DTGVSQNPRHKITKRGQNVTFRCDPISEHNRLYWYRQTLGQGPEFLTYFQNEAQLEKSRLLSDRFSAERPKGSFSTLEIQRTEQGDSAMYLCASSLAGSNQPQHFGDGTRLSIL.

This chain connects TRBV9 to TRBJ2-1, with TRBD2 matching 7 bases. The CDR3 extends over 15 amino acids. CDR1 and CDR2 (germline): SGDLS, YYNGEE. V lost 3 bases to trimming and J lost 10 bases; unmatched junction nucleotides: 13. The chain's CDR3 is CASSGLAVGGGEQFF. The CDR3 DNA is TGTGCCAGCAGCGGCCTAGCGGTAGGAGGTGGGGAGCAGTTCTTC.

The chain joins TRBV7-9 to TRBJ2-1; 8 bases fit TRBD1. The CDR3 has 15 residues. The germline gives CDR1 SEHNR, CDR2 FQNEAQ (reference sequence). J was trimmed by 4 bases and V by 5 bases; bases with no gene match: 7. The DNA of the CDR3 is TGTGCCAGCAGCGGACAGGGTAGCTGGTACAATGAGCAGTTCTTC. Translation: CASSGQGSWYNEQFF.

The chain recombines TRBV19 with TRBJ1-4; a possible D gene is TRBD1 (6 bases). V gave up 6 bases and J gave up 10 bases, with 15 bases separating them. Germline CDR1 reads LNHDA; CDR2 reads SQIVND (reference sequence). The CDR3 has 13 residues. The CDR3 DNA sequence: TGTGCCAGTAGCACGGGGCGGGGGGCAAAACTGTTTTTT. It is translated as CASSTGRGAKLFF. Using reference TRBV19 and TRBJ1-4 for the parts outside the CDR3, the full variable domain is DGGITQSPKYLFRKEGQNVTLSCEQNLNHDAMYWYRQDPGQGLRLIYYSQIVNDFQKGDIAEGYSVSREKKESFPLTVTSAQKNPTAFYLCASSTGRGAKLFFGSGTQLSVL.

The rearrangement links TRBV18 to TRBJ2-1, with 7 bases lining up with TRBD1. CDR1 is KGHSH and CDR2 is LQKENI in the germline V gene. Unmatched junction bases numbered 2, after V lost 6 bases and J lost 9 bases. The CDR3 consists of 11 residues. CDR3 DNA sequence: TGTGCCAGCTCGTCAGGGGGTGAGCAGTTCTTC. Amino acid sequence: CASSSGGEQFF.

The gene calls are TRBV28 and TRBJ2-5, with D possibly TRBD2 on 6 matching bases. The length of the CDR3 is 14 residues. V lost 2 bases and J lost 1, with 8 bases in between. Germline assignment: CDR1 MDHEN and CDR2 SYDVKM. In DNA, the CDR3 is TGTGCCAGCAGTTTAGGCGGGGTCCAAGAGACCCAGTACTTC. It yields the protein CASSLGGVQETQYF.

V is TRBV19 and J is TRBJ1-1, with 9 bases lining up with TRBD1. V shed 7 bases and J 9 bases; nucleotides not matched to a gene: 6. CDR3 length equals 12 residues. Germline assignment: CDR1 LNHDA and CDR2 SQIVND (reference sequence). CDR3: CASTIGQGKAFF. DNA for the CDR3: TGTGCCAGTACCATCGGACAGGGGAAAGCTTTCTTT. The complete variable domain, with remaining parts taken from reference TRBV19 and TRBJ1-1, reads DGGITQSPKYLFRKEGQNVTLSCEQNLNHDAMYWYRQDPGQGLRLIYYSQIVNDFQKGDIAEGYSVSREKKESFPLTVTSAQKNPTAFYLCASTIGQGKAFFGQGTRLTVV.

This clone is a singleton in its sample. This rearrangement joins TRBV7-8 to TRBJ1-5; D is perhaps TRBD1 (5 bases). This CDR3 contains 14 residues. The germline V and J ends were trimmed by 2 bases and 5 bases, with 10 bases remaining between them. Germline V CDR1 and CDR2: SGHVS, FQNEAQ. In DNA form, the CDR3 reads TGTGCCAGCAGCTTATACCAGGGCGATCAGCCCCAGCATTTT. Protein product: CASSLYQGDQPQHF.

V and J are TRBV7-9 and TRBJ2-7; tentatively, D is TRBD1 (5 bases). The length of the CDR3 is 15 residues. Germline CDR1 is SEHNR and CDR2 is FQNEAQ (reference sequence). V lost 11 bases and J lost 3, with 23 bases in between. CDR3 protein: CAGNKIRVGFYEQYF. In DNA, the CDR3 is TGTGCCGGAAATAAGATCAGGGTTGGTTTCTACGAGCAGTACTTC.

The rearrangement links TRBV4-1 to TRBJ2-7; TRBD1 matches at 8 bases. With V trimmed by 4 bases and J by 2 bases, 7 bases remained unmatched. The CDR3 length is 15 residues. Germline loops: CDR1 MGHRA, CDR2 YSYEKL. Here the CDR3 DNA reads TGCGCCAGCAGCCCCAGGACAGGGTCCCCCTACGAGCAGTACTTC. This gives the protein CASSPRTGSPYEQYF.

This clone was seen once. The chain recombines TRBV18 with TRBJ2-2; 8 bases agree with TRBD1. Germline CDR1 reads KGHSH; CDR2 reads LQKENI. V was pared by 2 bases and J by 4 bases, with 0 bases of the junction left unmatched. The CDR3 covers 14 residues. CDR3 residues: CASSPGTGTGELFF. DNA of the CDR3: TGTGCCAGCTCACCAGGGACAGGCACCGGGGAGCTGTTTTTT.

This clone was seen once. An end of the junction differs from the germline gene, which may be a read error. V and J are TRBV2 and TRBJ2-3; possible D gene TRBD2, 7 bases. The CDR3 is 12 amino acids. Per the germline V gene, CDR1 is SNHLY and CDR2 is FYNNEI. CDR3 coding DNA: TGTGCCAGCAGGGGGACTACCCCAGGGGCGCATTTT. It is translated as CASRGTTPGAHF. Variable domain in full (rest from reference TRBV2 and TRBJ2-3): EPEVTQTPSHQVTQMGQEVILRCVPISNHLYFYWYRQILGQKVEFLVSFYNNEISEKSEIFDDQFSVERPDGSNFTLKIRSTKLEDSAMYFCASRGTTPGAHFGPGTRLTVL.

The CDR3 DNA is TGTGCCAGCAGCCAAGGATCTAGCGGGGGCACAGATACGCAGTATTTT. Residues: CASSQGSSGGTDTQYF. The chain employs TRBV4-2 and TRBJ2-3; 9 bases align to TRBD2. Germline-derived CDR1 and CDR2 are LGHNA and YNFKEQ. The junction had 3 bases not matched to a gene; V was cut back by 1 base and J by 1 base. This CDR3 comprises 16 residues.

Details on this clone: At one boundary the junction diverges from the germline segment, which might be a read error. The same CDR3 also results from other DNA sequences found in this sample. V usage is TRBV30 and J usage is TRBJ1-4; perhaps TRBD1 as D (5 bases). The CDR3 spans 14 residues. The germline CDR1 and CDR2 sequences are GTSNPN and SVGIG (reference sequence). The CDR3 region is CAWSVQGINEKLFF. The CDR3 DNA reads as TGTGCTTGGAGTGTGCAGGGAATTAATGAAAAACTGTTTTTT.

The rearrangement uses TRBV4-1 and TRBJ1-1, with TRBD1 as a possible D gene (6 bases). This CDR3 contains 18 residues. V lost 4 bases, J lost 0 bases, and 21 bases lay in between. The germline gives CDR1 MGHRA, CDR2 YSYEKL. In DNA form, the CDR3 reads TGCGCCAGCAGCCCTACCGACAGGCCTTCCCTCCTGAACACTGAAGCTTTCTTT. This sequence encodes CASSPTDRPSLLNTEAFF.